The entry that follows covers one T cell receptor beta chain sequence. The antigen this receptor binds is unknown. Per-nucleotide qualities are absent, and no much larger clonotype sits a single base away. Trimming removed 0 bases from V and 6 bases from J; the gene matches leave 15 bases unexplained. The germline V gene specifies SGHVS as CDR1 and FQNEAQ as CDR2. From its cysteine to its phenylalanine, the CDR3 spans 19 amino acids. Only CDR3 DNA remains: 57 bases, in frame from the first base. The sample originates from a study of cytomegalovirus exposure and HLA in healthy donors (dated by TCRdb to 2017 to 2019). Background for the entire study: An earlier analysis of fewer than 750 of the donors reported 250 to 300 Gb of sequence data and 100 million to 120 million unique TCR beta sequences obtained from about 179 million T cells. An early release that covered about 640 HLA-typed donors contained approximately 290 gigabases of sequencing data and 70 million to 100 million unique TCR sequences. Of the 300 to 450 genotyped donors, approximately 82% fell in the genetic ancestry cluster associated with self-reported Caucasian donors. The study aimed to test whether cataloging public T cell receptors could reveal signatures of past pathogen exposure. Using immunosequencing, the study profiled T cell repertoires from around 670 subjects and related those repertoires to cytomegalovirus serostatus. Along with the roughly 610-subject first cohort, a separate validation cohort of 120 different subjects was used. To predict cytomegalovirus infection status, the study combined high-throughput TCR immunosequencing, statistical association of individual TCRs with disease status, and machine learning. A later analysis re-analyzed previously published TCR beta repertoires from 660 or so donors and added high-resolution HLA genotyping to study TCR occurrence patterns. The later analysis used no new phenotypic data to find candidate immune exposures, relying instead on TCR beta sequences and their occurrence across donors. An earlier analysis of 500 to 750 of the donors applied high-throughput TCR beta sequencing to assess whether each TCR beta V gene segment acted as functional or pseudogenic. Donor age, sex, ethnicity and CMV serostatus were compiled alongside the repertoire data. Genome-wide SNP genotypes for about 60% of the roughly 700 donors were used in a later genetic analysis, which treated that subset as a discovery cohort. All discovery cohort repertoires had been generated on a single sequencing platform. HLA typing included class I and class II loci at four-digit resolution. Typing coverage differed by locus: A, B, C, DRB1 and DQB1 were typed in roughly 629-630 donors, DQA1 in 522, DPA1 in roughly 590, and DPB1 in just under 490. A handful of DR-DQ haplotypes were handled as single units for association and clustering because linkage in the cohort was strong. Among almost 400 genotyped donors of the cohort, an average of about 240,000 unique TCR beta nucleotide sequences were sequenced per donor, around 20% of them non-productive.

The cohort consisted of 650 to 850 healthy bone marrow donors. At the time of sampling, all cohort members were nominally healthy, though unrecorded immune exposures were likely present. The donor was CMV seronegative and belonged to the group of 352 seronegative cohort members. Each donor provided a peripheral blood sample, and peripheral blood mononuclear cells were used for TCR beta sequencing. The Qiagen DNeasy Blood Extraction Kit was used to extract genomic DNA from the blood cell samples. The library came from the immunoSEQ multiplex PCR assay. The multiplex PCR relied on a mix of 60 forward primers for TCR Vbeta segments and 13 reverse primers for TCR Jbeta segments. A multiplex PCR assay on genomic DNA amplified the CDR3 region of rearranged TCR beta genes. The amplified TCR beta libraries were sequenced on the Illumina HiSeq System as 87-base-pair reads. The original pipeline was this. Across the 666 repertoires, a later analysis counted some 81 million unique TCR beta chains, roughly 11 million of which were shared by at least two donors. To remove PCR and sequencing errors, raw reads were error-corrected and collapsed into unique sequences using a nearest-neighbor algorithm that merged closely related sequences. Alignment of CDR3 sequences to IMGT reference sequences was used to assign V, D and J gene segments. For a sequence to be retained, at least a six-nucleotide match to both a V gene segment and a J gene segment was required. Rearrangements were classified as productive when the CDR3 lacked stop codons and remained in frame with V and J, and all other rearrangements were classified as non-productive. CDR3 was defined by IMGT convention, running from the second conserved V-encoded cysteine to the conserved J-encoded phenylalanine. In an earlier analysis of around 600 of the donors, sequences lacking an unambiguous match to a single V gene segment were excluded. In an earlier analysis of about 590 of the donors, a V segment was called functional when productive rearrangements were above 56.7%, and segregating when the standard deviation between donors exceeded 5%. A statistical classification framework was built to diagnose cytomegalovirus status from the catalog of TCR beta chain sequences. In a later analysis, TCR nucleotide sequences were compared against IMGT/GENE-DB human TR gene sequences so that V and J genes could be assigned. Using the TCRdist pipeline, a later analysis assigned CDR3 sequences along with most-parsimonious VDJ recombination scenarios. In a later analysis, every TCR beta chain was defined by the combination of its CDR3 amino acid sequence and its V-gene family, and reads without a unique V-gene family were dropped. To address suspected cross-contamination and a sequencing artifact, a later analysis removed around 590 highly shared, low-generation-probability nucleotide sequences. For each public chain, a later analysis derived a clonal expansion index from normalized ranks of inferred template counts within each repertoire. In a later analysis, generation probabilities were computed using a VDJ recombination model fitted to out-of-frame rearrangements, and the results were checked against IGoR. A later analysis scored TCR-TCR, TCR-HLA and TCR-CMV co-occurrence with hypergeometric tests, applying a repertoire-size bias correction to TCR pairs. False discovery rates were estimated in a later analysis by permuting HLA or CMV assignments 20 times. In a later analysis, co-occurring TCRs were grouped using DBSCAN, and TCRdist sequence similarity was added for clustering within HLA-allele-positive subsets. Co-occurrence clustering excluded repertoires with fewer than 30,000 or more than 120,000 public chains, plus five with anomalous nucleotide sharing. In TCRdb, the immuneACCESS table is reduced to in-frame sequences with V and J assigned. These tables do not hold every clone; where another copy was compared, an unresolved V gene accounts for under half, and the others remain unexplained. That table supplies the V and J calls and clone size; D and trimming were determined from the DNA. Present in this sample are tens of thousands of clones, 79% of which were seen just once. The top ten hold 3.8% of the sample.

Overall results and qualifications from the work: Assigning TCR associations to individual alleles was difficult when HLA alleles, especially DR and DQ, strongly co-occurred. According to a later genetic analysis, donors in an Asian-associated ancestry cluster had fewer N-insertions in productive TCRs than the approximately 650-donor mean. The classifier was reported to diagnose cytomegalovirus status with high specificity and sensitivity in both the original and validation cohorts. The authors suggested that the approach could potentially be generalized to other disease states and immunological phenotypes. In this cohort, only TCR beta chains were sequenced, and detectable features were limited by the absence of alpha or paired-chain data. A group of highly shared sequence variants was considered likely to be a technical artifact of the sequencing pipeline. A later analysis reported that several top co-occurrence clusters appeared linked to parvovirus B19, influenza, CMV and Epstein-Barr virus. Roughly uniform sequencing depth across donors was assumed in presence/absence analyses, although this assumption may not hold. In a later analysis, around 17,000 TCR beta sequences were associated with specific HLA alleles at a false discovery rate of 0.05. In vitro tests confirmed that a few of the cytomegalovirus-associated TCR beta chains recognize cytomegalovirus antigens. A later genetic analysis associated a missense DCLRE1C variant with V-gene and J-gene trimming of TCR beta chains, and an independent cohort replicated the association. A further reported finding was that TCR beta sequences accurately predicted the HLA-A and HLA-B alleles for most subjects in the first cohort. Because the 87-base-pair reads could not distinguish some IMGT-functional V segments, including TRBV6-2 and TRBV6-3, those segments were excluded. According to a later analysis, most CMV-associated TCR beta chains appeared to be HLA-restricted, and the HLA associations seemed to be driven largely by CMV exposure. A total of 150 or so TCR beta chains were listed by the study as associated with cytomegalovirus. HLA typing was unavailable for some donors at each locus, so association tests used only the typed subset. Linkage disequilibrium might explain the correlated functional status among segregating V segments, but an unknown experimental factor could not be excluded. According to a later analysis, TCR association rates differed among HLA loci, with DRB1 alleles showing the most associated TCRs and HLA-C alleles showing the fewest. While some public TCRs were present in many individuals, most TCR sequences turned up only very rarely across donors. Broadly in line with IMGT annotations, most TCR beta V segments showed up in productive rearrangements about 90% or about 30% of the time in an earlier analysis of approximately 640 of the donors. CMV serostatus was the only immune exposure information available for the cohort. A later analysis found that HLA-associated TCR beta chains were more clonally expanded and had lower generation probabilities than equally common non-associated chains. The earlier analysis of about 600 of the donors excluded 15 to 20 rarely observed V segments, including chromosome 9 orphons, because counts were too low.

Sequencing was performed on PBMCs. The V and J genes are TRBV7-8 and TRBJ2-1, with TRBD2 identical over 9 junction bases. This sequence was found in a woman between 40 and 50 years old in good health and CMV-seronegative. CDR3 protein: CASSLASREGRVGSNEQFF. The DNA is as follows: TGTGCCAGCAGCTTAGCGTCGCGGGAGGGCAGGGTAGGATCCAATGAGCAGTTCTTC.